This TCR beta chain was observed in a study of cytomegalovirus exposure and HLA in healthy donors. Broader study findings: Per a later analysis, HLA-associated TCR beta chains showed more clonal expansion than other, equally common TCR beta chains.

It was with 60 Vbeta and 13 Jbeta primers that the PCR ran. Profiling relied on immunoSEQ multiplex PCR, and the TCRdb table lists in-frame clones only, not all of them. The sample lists approximately 150,000 clones; less than 80% were seen once. Turning to this clone: The antigen is not known.

Germline assignment: CDR1 MDHEN and CDR2 SYDVKM. This CDR3 has 12 amino acids. V lost 2 bases and J lost 6, with 7 bases in between. The source material was PBMCs. This TCR derives from a man in his forties in good health and CMV-seronegative. The chain is built from TRBV28 and TRBJ1-2; perhaps TRBD1 as D (6 bases). CDR3 DNA: TGTGCCAGCAGTTTAACAGGGAATGGCTACACCTTC. It encodes CASSLTGNGYTF.